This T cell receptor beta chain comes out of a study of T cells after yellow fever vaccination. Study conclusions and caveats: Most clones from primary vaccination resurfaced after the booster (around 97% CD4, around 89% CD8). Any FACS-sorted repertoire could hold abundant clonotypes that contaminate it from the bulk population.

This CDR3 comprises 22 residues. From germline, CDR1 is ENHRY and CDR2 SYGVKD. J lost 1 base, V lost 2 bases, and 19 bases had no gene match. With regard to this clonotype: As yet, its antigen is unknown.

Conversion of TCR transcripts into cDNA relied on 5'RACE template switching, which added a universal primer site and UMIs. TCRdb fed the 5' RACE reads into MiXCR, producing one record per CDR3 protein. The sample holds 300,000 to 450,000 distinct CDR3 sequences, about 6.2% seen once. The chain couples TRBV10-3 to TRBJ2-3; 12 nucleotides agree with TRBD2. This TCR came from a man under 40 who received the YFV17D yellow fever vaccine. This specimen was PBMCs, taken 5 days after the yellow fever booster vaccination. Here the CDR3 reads CAISEAPGRLAGARGGTDTQYF. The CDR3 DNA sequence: TGTGCCATCAGTGAGGCGCCGGGCCGACTAGCGGGAGCCCGGGGTGGCACAGATACGCAGTATTTT.